This TCR beta chain emerged from a study of blood T cell repertoires in COVID-19 (dated by TCRdb to 2019 to 2021). Describing the broader study: Samples covering the acute and convalescent phases of COVID-19 were provided by collaborators in the United States, Italy and Spain. The material from the prospective study consisted of cDNA or gDNA derived from T cells, B-cell-depleted T cells, or PBMCs. Subjects who had been exposed to COVID-19, were actively infected with it, or had recovered from it provided the deeply sampled blood TCRbeta repertoires that made up the dataset. The repertoires were made available in a free public database intended to serve as a resource for research on the immune response to SARS-CoV-2. Samples came from the ongoing ImmuneRACE study (first 160 participants) plus 1,254 subjects from 6 global collaborators. Sample metadata almost always included a de-identified subject ID, COVID-19 status, age in years and sex. Where available, HLA class I and class II types were obtained from metadata supplied by the sample provider rather than from assay-based typing. The paper as a whole reports these results and caveats: Clinical and demographic metadata were provided uncurated, with the amount varying by source and participant.

At the junction V is shortened by 6 bases and J by 7 bases, with 16 bases in between. Based on the germline V gene, the CDR1 and CDR2 sequences are SNHLY and FYNNEI. From the cysteine through the phenylalanine, the CDR3 covers 13 amino acids. Of the read, only the CDR3 DNA is kept; its 39 bases are in frame from base 1. Comment on this clone: Its binding antigen is unknown. No base qualities exist here, and no much larger clone lies one base off it.

Another Seattle source contributed samples from volunteer blood donors who had recovered from COVID-19. The collaborating institutions used their own protocols to collect whole blood in K2EDTA tubes. For TCRbeta analysis, collaborators shipped samples in one of three forms: frozen whole blood, isolated PBMCs, or DNA extracted from either of those sample types. TCRbeta CDR3 regions were amplified from genomic DNA using the immunoSEQ Assay, a bias-controlled multiplex PCR. Under the source paper's analysis protocol: Nucleated cell counts per sample were estimated from amplification of reference gene primers within the assay. To quantify the absolute abundance of each unique TCRbeta CDR3 rearrangement, sequence reads were collapsed and filtered. Productive Simpson clonality was computed per sample as the square root of Simpson's diversity index over productive rearrangements. TCRdb provides this immuneACCESS table in a form limited to in-frame rearrangements. Some clones are lacking; in checked studies, under half of them reflect an unresolved V gene, and why the rest are absent is not known. V and J calls and clone size are those listed in that table; D and trimming were worked out from the DNA. This sample lists some 250,000 clones; 70% to 90% were detected once. 3% of the sample is in the top ten clones.

This sequence originates from a woman between 25 and 40 years old who had recovered from COVID-19. Input material: peripheral blood. The sequence joins TRBV2 to TRBJ2-7; the D region possibly corresponds to TRBD1 (6 bases align). The CDR3 corresponds to CASSRDTLGEQYF. The nucleotides read TGTGCCAGCAGCCGGGACACCCTGGGGGAGCAGTACTTC.